This TCR beta chain was recorded in a study of tumor-infiltrating lymphocytes in primary liver carcinoma. At the level of the study: Subjects consisted of male and female patients aged 30 to 69 years. Tumors, staged T1-T3 N0M0, spanned roughly 4.2 to 11 cm.

A constant-region primer primed TCR beta cDNA synthesis from 400 to 550 ng of total RNA. Employing slightly modified ARM-PCR, three nested multiplex PCR rounds were run, and these gave rise to the TCR beta libraries. TRBV1-TRBV30 forward primers paired with a C-beta reverse primer were used in the first two PCR rounds, which ran approximately 10 cycles each. MiXCR, applied by TCRdb to the multiplex PCR reads, yields one record per CDR3 protein. The data show about 200,000 distinct CDR3 sequences, approximately 65% seen once. Turning to this clonotype: This may stem from a read error, because a much larger clone lies one nucleotide away.

The germline V and J ends were trimmed by 6 bases and 7 bases, with 19 bases remaining between them. The germline gives CDR1 MNHNS, CDR2 SASEGT. The CDR3 extends over 14 amino acids. In addition to blood RNA drawn from unsorted whole blood, germline DNA was extracted. This receptor was taken from a woman aged 60-70 years with primary liver carcinoma and hepatitis B virus infection. The sequencing sample was made of peripheral blood. The rearrangement links TRBV6-1 to TRBJ2-7; maybe TRBD2 (7 bases). This CDR3 reads CASSIGLGGGEQYF. The CDR3 DNA sequence: TGTGCCAGCAGCATCGGACTAGGAGGGGGTGAGCAGTACTTC.